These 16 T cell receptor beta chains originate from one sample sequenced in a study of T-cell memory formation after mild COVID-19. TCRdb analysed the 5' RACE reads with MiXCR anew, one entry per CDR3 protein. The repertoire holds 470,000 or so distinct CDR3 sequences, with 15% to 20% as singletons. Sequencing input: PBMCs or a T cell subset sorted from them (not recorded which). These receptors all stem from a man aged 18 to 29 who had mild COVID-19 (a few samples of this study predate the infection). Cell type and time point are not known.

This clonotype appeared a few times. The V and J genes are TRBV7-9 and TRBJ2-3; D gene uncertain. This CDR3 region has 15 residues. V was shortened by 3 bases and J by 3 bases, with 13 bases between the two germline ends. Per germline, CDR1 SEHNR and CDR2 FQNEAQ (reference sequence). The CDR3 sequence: CASSLLQTETDTQYF. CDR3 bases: TGTGCCAGCAGCTTGCTCCAGACCGAAACAGATACGCAGTATTTT.

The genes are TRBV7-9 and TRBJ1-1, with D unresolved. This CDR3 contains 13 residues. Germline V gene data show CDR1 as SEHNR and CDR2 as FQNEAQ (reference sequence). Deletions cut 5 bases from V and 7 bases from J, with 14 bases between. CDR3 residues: CASSPAAGIEAFF. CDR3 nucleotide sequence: TGTGCCAGCAGCCCCGCGGCGGGGATTGAAGCTTTCTTT. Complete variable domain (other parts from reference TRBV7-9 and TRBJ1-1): DTGVSQNPRHKITKRGQNVTFRCDPISEHNRLYWYRQTLGQGPEFLTYFQNEAQLEKSRLLSDRFSAERPKGSFSTLEIQRTEQGDSAMYLCASSPAAGIEAFFGQGTRLTVV.

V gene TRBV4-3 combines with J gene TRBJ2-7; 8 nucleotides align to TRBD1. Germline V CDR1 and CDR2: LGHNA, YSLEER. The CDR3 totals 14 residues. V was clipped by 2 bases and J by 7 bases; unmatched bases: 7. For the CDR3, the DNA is TGCGCCAGCAGCCAACGGACAGGGACTTGTGAGCAGTACGTC. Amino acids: CASSQRTGTCEQYV.

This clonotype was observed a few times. The CDR3 sequence is CASSLGRLNSPLHF. The CDR3 nucleotides read TGTGCCAGCAGTTTGGGACGGCTTAATTCACCCCTCCACTTT. The V and J genes are TRBV28 and TRBJ1-6; D is perhaps TRBD1 (5 bases). The CDR3 runs to 14 residues. V lost 3 bases to trimming and J lost 6 bases, with 9 bases between them. Germline values: CDR1 MDHEN, CDR2 SYDVKM.

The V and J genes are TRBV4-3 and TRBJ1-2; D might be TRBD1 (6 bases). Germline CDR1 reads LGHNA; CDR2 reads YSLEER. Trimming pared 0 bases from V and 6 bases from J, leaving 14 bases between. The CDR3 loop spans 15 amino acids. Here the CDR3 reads CASSQEEQGRDGYTF. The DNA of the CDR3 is TGCGCCAGCAGCCAAGAGGAGCAGGGGCGTGATGGCTACACCTTC.

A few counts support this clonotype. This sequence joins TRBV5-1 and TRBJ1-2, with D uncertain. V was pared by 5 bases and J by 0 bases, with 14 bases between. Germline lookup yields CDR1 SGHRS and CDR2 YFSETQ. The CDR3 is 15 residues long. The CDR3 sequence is CASRLIRDANYGYTF. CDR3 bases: TGCGCCAGCAGGCTCATAAGGGATGCTAACTATGGCTACACCTTC.

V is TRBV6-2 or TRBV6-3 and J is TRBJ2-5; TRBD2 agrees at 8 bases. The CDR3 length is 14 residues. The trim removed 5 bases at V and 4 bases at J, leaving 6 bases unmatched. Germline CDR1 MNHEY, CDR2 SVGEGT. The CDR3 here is CASSDAGGGETQYF. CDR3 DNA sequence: TGTGCCAGCAGTGACGCGGGGGGTGGAGAGACCCAGTACTTC.

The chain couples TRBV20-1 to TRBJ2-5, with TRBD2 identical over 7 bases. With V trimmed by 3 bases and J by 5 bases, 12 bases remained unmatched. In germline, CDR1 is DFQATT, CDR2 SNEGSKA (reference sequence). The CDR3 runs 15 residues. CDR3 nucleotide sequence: TGCAGTGCTAGCCACGCGGGGGAACCGGGGGAGACCCAGTACTTC. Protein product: CSASHAGEPGETQYF.

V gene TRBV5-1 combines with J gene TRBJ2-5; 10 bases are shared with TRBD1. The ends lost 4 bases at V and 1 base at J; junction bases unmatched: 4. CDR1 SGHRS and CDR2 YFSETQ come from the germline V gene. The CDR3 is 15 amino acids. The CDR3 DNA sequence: TGCGCCAGCAGCATTGGACAGGGGGGCCAAGAGACCCAGTACTTC. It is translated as CASSIGQGGQETQYF.

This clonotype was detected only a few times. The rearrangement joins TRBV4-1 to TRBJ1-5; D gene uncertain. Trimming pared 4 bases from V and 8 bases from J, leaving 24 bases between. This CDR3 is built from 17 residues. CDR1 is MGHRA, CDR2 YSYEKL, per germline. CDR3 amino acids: CASSLGKNPGMGEPQHF. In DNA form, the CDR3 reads TGCGCCAGCAGCCTTGGCAAGAACCCCGGTATGGGTGAGCCCCAGCATTTT.

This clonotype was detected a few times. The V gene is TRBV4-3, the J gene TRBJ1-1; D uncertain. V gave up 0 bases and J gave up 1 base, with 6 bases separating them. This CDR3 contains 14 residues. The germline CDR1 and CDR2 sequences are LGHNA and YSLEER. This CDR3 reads CASSQDRQNTEAFF. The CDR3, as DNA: TGCGCCAGCAGCCAAGATCGCCAGAACACTGAAGCTTTCTTT.

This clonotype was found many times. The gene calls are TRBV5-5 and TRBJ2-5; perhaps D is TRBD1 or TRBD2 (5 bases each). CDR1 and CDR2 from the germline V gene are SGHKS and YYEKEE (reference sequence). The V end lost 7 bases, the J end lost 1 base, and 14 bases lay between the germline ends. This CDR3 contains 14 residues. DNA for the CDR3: TGTGCCAGCGCTCCGGGGACCTCCCAAGAGACCCAGTACTTC. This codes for CASAPGTSQETQYF.

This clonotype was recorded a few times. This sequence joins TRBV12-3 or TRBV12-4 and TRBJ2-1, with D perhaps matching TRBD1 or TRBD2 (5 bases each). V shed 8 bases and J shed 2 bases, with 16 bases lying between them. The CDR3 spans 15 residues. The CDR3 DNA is TGTGCCAGCGCACCTGACGGGGACCCCTACAATGAGCAGTTCTTC. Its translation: CASAPDGDPYNEQFF.

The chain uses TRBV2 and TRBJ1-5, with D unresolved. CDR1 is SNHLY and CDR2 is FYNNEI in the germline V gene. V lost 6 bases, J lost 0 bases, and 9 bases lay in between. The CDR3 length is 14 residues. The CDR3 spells CASRGAFSNQPQHF. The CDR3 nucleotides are TGTGCCAGCAGGGGAGCCTTTAGCAATCAGCCCCAGCATTTT. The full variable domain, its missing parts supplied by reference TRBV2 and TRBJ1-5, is EPEVTQTPSHQVTQMGQEVILRCVPISNHLYFYWYRQILGQKVEFLVSFYNNEISEKSEIFDDQFSVERPDGSNFTLKIRSTKLEDSAMYFCASRGAFSNQPQHFGDGTRLSIL.

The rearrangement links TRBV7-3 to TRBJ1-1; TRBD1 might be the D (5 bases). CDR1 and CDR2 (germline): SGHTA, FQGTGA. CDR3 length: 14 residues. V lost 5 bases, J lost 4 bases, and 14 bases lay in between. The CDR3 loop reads CASSEPRVGTEAFF. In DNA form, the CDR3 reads TGTGCCAGCAGCGAGCCCAGGGTTGGCACTGAAGCTTTCTTT. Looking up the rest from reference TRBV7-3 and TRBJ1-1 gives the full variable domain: GAGVSQTPSNKVTEKGKYVELRCDPISGHTALYWYRQSLGQGPEFLIYFQGTGAADDSGLPNDRFFAVRPEGSVSTLKIQRTERGDSAVYLCASSEPRVGTEAFFGQGTRLTVV.

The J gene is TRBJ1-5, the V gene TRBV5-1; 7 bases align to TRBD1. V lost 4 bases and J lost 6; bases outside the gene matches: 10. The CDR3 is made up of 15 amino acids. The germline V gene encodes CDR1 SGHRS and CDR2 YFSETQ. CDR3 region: CASSPAGDRGQPQHF. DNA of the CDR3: TGCGCCAGCAGCCCGGCGGGGGACAGAGGTCAGCCCCAGCATTTT.